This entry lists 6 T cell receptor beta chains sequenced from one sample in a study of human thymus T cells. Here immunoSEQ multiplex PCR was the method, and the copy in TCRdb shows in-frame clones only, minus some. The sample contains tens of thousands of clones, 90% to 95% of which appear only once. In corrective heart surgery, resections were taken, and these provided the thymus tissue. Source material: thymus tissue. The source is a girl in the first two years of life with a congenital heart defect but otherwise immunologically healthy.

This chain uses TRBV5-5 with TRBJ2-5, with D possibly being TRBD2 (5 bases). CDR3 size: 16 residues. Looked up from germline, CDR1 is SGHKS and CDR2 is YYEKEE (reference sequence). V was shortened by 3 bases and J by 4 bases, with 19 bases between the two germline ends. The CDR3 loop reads CASSSPSRREGETQYF. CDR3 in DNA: TGTGCCAGCAGCTCCCCCTCAAGACGCGAGGGAGAGACCCAGTACTTC.

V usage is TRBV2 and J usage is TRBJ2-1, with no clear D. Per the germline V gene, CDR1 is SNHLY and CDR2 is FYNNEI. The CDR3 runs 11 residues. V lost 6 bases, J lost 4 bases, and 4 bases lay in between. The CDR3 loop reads CASRGYNEQFF. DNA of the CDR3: TGTGCCAGCAGAGGATACAATGAGCAGTTCTTC.

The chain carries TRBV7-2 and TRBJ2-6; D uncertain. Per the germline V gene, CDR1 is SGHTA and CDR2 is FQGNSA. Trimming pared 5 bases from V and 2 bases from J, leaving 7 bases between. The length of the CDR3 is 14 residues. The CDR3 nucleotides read TGTGCCAGCAGCCTCCTTCCTGGGGCCAACGTCCTGACTTTC. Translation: CASSLLPGANVLTF.

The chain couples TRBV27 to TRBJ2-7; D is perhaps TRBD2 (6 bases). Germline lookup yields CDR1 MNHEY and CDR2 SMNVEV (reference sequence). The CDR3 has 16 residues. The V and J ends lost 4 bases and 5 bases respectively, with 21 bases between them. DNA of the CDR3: TGTGCCAGCAGTTCGACCGCGACGGGACTCCCTCACGAGCAGTACTTC. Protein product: CASSSTATGLPHEQYF.

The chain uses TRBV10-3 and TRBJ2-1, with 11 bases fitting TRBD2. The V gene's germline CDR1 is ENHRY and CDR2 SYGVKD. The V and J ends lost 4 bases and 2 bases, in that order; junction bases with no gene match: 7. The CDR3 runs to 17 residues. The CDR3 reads CAISAGLAGGTYNEQFF. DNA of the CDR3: TGTGCCATCAGTGCAGGTCTAGCGGGAGGAACCTACAATGAGCAGTTCTTC.

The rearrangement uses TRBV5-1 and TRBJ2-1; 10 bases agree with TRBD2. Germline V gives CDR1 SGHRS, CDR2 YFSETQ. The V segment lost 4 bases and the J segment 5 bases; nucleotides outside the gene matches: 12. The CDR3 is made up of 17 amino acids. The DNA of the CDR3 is TGCGCCAGCAGCCGGATTCTTAGCGGGAGGTCCGACAATGAGCAGTTCTTC. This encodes CASSRILSGRSDNEQFF.